The clone carrying this T cell receptor (beta chain) was counted at least ten times. The record originates from a study of T cells after yellow fever vaccination. Study-level information: Fractions of low cell number were prepared using SMART-Seq v4 Ultra Low Input.

TCRdb reprocessed the 5' RACE reads via MiXCR and lists one record per CDR3 protein. This table holds under 300,000 distinct CDR3 sequences, 6% to 8% found once. This receptor was taken from a man younger than 40 who received the YFV17D yellow fever vaccine. The sequencing here drew on CD4+ T cells sorted from PBMCs, taken on the day of the yellow fever booster vaccination.

CDR3 sequence: CASSFGAEQFF. In DNA form, the CDR3 reads TGTGCCAGCAGTTTCGGGGCTGAGCAGTTCTTC. V and J are TRBV12-3 or TRBV12-4 and TRBJ2-1; perhaps D is TRBD1 or TRBD2 (5 bases each). This CDR3 contains 11 residues. With 3 bases removed from V and 9 bases from J, the gap between germline ends came to 6 bases.